The rows below give T cell receptor beta chains drawn from one sample of a study of T-cell memory formation after mild COVID-19. One entry per CDR3 protein results from TCRdb running MiXCR on the 5' RACE reads. In the table there are roughly 240,000 distinct CDR3 sequences, around 15% of which are singletons. The material sequenced was PBMCs or a T cell subset sorted from them (not recorded which). Receptor source: a man between 18 and 35 years old who had mild COVID-19 (a few samples of this study predate the infection). Cell type and time point are not known. CDR3s include the opening cysteine and the closing phenylalanine or tryptophan. Clone size is shown for a subset of rows, as once, few, many or a class of expanded clone.

V gene,clone size,J gene,CDR3 protein
TRBV7-2,-,TRBJ2-6,CASSLVRTSSGANVLTF
TRBV2,-,TRBJ1-3,CASRRQGVGNTIYF
TRBV3-1,-,TRBJ2-3,CASSQVEGLTDTQYF
TRBV11-2,-,TRBJ2-3,CASIWEGGTDTQYF
TRBV5-6,-,TRBJ1-1,CASSLISDTEAFF
TRBV12-3/TRBV12-4,-,TRBJ2-5,CASSLQGSQETQYF
TRBV29-1,-,TRBJ2-3,CSVRRDMADTQYF
TRBV29-1,-,TRBJ2-1,CSVDGTGRDNEQFF
TRBV4-1,-,TRBJ2-1,CASSLDLAGGIYNEQFF
TRBV20-1,-,TRBJ2-3,CSASRTRRTDTQYF
TRBV6-5,-,TRBJ1-2,CASSYSARNYGYTF
TRBV20-1,-,TRBJ2-7,CSARGGTSGAYEQYF
TRBV6-5,-,TRBJ1-1,CASSYQGGRANTEAFF
TRBV29-1,-,TRBJ1-1,CSPGAATEAFF
TRBV25-1,few,TRBJ2-2,CASSERGGNTGELFF
TRBV27,few,TRBJ1-2,CASRPDRPGGGYTF
TRBV12-3/TRBV12-4,few,TRBJ2-2,CASSTMAGELFF
TRBV20-1,few,TRBJ2-6,CSASGPVSGANVLTF
TRBV12-3/TRBV12-4,-,TRBJ2-2,CASKHTGLAGGPNTGELFF
TRBV27,-,TRBJ2-2,CASSRGWGNTGELFF
TRBV12-3/TRBV12-4,few,TRBJ2-4,CASRELQGIQYF
TRBV6-2/TRBV6-3,-,TRBJ2-1,CASQSSSYNEQFF